Each of the 30 T cell receptor beta chains below was sequenced from the same sample in a study of blood T cell repertoires in COVID-19. Profiling relied on immunoSEQ multiplex PCR, and the TCRdb table lists in-frame clones only, not all of them. The sample has roughly 420,000 clones, 70% to 90% seen once; the top ten hold 0.95% to 1%. The specimen was PBMCs or T cells enriched from blood (not recorded which). Every receptor here comes from a woman in her twenties or thirties with acute COVID-19.

This clone was detected only once. The rearrangement links TRBV7-3 to TRBJ2-2; 12 bases line up with TRBD2. This CDR3 is 21 amino acids long. The germline gives CDR1 SGHTA, CDR2 FQGTGA. Trimming took 5 bases from V and 9 from J; bases not matched to a gene: 25. CDR3 protein: CASSQKNTTSGGPTSVRELFF. In DNA form, the CDR3 reads TGTGCCAGCAGCCAAAAAAACACGACTAGCGGGGGCCCAACTTCTGTGCGGGAGCTGTTTTTT.

The chain recombines TRBV5-1 with TRBJ1-6; no reliable D call. Trimming removed 0 bases at V and 8 bases at J, with 12 bases between. The CDR3 runs to 15 residues. The germline gives CDR1 SGHRS, CDR2 YFSETQ. The CDR3 DNA sequence: TGCGCCAGCAGCTTGGCCCTGGCCTCCTATTCACCCCTCCACTTT. This translates into CASSLALASYSPLHF.

The V call is TRBV12-3 or TRBV12-4, the J call TRBJ2-3; 7 bases align to TRBD2. The CDR3 contains 12 residues. V lost 8 bases and J lost 8; bases outside the gene matches: 7. The CDR3 region is CASRREGGTQYF. The CDR3 DNA sequence: TGTGCCAGCCGGAGGGAGGGCGGTACGCAGTATTTT.

The rearrangement uses TRBV6-5 and TRBJ1-5; the D is unclear. The V gene lost 6 bases and the J gene lost 2 bases, with 8 bases spanning the gap. This CDR3 contains 13 residues. Per germline, CDR1 MNHEY and CDR2 SVGAGI. CDR3 residues: CASRAGGNQPQHF. CDR3 DNA: TGTGCCAGCAGGGCAGGCGGCAATCAGCCCCAGCATTTT.

This clone has just one count. The chain combines TRBV19 with TRBJ1-4, with TRBD1 matching over 12 bases. With 4 bases clipped from V and 8 bases from J, the junction kept 8 bases outside the gene matches. The CDR3 is 16 amino acids. CDR1 is LNHDA, CDR2 SQIVND, per germline (reference sequence). CDR3 DNA: TGTGCCAGTAGTACCGGGACAGGGGGCGCCTGGGAAAAACTGTTTTTT. It translates to CASSTGTGGAWEKLFF.

The V gene is TRBV4-2, the J gene TRBJ2-2, with 10 bases lining up with TRBD2. The junction had 15 bases not matched to a gene; V was cut back by 2 bases and J by 6 bases. Germline lookup yields CDR1 LGHNA and CDR2 YNFKEQ. This CDR3 has 19 residues. The CDR3 nucleotides read TGTGCCAGCAGCCAATTACGACTAGCGGGCGGGGTCGTGGCCGGGGAGCTGTTTTTT. Amino acids: CASSQLRLAGGVVAGELFF.

This clone showed up just once. The genes are TRBV11-2 and TRBJ2-3; D perhaps matches TRBD1 (5 bases). V was shortened by 5 bases and J by 0 bases, with 18 bases between the two germline ends. The CDR3 is made up of 17 amino acids. In germline, CDR1 is SGHAT, CDR2 FQNNGV. This CDR3 reads CASSPRTGSISTDTQYF. The DNA of the CDR3 is TGTGCCAGCAGCCCACGTACAGGATCTATTAGCACAGATACGCAGTATTTT.

This chain joins TRBV24-1 and TRBJ1-5; perhaps TRBD1 as D (5 bases). Deletions cut 4 bases from V and 3 bases from J, with 9 bases between. The V gene's germline CDR1 is KGHDR and CDR2 SFDVKD. This CDR3 spans 14 amino acids. CDR3 residues: CATSDGHPNQPQHF. CDR3 bases: TGTGCCACCAGTGACGGACACCCCAATCAGCCCCAGCATTTT.

The CDR3 DNA is TGCGCCAGCAGCCGTAGCGGGAGCGGGGGTAGCTCCTACGAGCAGTACTTC. Amino acids: CASSRSGSGGSSYEQYF. This sequence joins TRBV5-1 and TRBJ2-7; 9 nucleotides agree with TRBD2. Germline V gives CDR1 SGHRS, CDR2 YFSETQ. The length of the CDR3 is 17 residues. V was clipped by 4 bases and J by 0 bases; unmatched bases: 11.

The chain uses TRBV7-2 and TRBJ2-7; weak D call: TRBD1 (6 bases). Looked up from germline, CDR1 is SGHTA and CDR2 is FQGNSA. Trimming took off 4 bases at V and 6 bases at J, with 13 bases between the two ends. CDR3 length equals 13 residues. CDR3 coding DNA: TGTGCCAGCAGCTCGGGCAGGGGAACCGAGCAGTACTTC. Protein sequence: CASSSGRGTEQYF.

This clone occurred once. The V and J genes are TRBV11-2 and TRBJ1-4; tentative D call: TRBD1 (5 bases). Germline CDR1 and CDR2: SGHAT and FQNNGV. CDR3 length: 15 residues. Trimming cost V 1 base and J 7 bases, with 13 bases left between them. CDR3 in amino acids: CASSLGRVGAEKLFF. The CDR3 DNA reads TGTGCCAGCAGCTTAGGCAGGGTTGGGGCTGAAAAACTGTTTTTT.

V usage is TRBV11-3 and J usage is TRBJ2-1; 11 bases match TRBD2. V lost 4 bases and J lost 4; bases outside the gene matches: 3. Germline values: CDR1 SGHNT, CDR2 YENEEA. This CDR3 is built from 15 residues. The CDR3 DNA reads TGTGCCAGCAGCTATACTAGCGGGGGATACAATGAGCAGTTCTTC. Its protein product is CASSYTSGGYNEQFF.

The genes are TRBV5-1 and TRBJ2-2, with a possible D match to TRBD2 (5 bases). The CDR3 is 17 amino acids. Germline CDR1 SGHRS, CDR2 YFSETQ. Trimming took 7 bases from V and 9 from J, leaving 28 bases between them. CDR3 amino acids: CASYQYYGGPLSRELFF. CDR3 coding DNA: TGCGCCAGCTATCAATATTACGGCGGGCCGCTGTCCCGGGAGCTGTTTTTT.

This rearrangement joins TRBV7-9 to TRBJ1-2; unclear D gene. From germline, CDR1 is SEHNR and CDR2 FQNEAQ (reference sequence). The CDR3 is made up of 14 amino acids. Trimming took 4 bases from V and 4 from J, leaving 13 bases between them. The CDR3 loop is CASSSFHTSYGYTF. The DNA for the CDR3 is TGTGCCAGCAGCTCATTCCACACGTCCTATGGCTACACCTTC. The full variable domain, its missing parts supplied by reference TRBV7-9 and TRBJ1-2, is DTGVSQNPRHKITKRGQNVTFRCDPISEHNRLYWYRQTLGQGPEFLTYFQNEAQLEKSRLLSDRFSAERPKGSFSTLEIQRTEQGDSAMYLCASSSFHTSYGYTFGSGTRLTVV.

This clone appeared once. The same CDR3 is also encoded by other DNA sequences in this sample. The chain combines TRBV7-3 with TRBJ2-2; D gene unclear. In germline, CDR1 is SGHTA, CDR2 FQGTGA. The CDR3 has 12 residues. Trimming removed 3 bases from V and 4 bases from J, with 3 bases in between. CDR3 residues: CASSFSTGELFF. CDR3 coding DNA: TGTGCCAGCAGCTTTAGCACCGGGGAGCTGTTTTTT.

A few counts support this clone. V gene TRBV11-2 combines with J gene TRBJ1-4, with D maybe TRBD1 (5 bases). The CDR3 contains 15 residues. V lost 2 bases and J lost 4, with 11 bases in between. The germline gives CDR1 SGHAT, CDR2 FQNNGV. The DNA for the CDR3 is TGTGCCAGCAGCTTAACCGGGACTAGTAATGAAAAACTGTTTTTT. It codes for CASSLTGTSNEKLFF. The full variable domain, its missing parts supplied by reference TRBV11-2 and TRBJ1-4, is EAGVAQSPRYKIIEKRQSVAFWCNPISGHATLYWYQQILGQGPKLLIQFQNNGVVDDSQLPKDRFSAERLKGVDSTLKIQPAKLEDSAVYLCASSLTGTSNEKLFFGSGTQLSVL.

As for this clone: This sample includes further DNA sequences coding for the same CDR3. This sequence joins TRBV6-5 and TRBJ2-7; 13 nucleotides match TRBD2. The CDR3 totals 16 residues. V was pared by 0 bases and J by 3 bases, with 2 bases of the junction left unmatched. The germline gives CDR1 MNHEY, CDR2 SVGAGI. The CDR3 sequence: CASSYSRTSGGYEQYF. The DNA of the CDR3 is TGTGCCAGCAGTTACTCCCGGACTAGCGGGGGCTACGAGCAGTACTTC.

The chain has TRBV7-2 and TRBJ1-2; the D gene is possibly TRBD1 (6 bases). CDR3 length: 17 amino acids. Deletions cut 2 bases from V and 4 bases from J, with 20 bases between. Looked up from germline, CDR1 is SGHTA and CDR2 is FQGNSA. The CDR3 protein is CASSLFPNLRGGYGYTF. Written as DNA, the CDR3 is TGTGCCAGCAGCTTATTTCCCAATCTTAGAGGGGGCTATGGCTACACCTTC.

The chain couples TRBV20-1 to TRBJ2-1, with 7 bases aligning to TRBD2. The CDR3 runs 11 residues. Germline V CDR1 and CDR2: DFQATT, SNEGSKA (reference sequence). The CDR3 DNA sequence: TGCGGGGGGGGAGACTACAATGAGCAGTTCTTC. It translates to CGGGDYNEQFF.

J is TRBJ1-1 and V is TRBV3-1 (or the pseudogene TRBV3-2); D is ambiguous. In germline, CDR1 is LGHDT, CDR2 YNNKEL (reference sequence). CDR3 length: 14 amino acids. V dropped 0 bases and J dropped 6 bases, with 11 bases sitting between them. Here the CDR3 DNA reads TGTGCCAGCAGCCAAGATTGGAGGCTTTCTGAAGCTTTCTTT. Translating it yields CASSQDWRLSEAFF.

This chain links TRBV7-9 with TRBJ1-2; 7 bases line up with TRBD1. CDR1 and CDR2 from the germline V gene are SEHNR and FQNEAQ (reference sequence). With V trimmed by 3 bases and J by 5 bases, 9 bases remained unmatched. This CDR3 is built from 15 residues. CDR3 loop: CASSFVSGGHYGYTF. CDR3 in DNA: TGTGCCAGCAGCTTTGTTTCAGGGGGACATTATGGCTACACCTTC. Supplemented by reference TRBV7-9 and TRBJ1-2, the full variable domain reads DTGVSQNPRHKITKRGQNVTFRCDPISEHNRLYWYRQTLGQGPEFLTYFQNEAQLEKSRLLSDRFSAERPKGSFSTLEIQRTEQGDSAMYLCASSFVSGGHYGYTFGSGTRLTVV.

The chain joins TRBV7-8 to TRBJ1-4; D is uncertain. V lost 5 bases and J lost 7, with 11 bases in between. CDR1 is SGHVS and CDR2 is FQNEAQ in the germline V gene. This CDR3 region has 13 residues. CDR3 DNA sequence: TGTGCCAGCAGCCTCCCTGGAGGTGAAAAACTGTTTTTT. Its translation: CASSLPGGEKLFF.

The CDR3 DNA reads TGTGCCAGCAGCTTAGGGAGCGGGGGCTACGAGCAGTACTTC. It codes for CASSLGSGGYEQYF. V gene TRBV7-6 combines with J gene TRBJ2-7; 8 positions agree with TRBD2. Unmatched junction bases numbered 2, after V lost 1 base and J lost 3 bases. The CDR3 consists of 14 residues. Germline CDR1 reads SGHVS; CDR2 reads FNYEAQ.

The sample holds one count of this clone. This chain connects TRBV15 to TRBJ1-4, with 7 bases fitting TRBD1. Germline V gene sequence: CDR1 LNHNV, CDR2 YYDKDF (reference sequence). The CDR3 contains 18 residues. Trimming cost V 1 base and J 0 bases; bases outside gene matches: 8. The DNA for the CDR3 is TGTGCCACCAGCAGAGCCCGGGGGCAGGGGGCAACTAATGAAAAACTGTTTTTT. Amino acid sequence: CATSRARGQGATNEKLFF.

This sequence joins TRBV30 and TRBJ1-1; tentative D call: TRBD1 (6 bases). CDR1 is GTSNPN, CDR2 SVGIG, per germline (reference sequence). The CDR3 length is 12 residues. V was cut by 5 bases and J by 11 bases, with 18 bases left in between. CDR3 coding DNA: TGTGCCTGGTCGGGGGGGGCCCAAGGGGCTTTCTTT. It yields the protein CAWSGGAQGAFF.

This clone was found once. V is TRBV18 and J is TRBJ2-7, with 12 bases fitting TRBD2. The CDR3 loop spans 16 amino acids. Germline CDR1 KGHSH, CDR2 LQKENI. The V segment lost 4 bases and the J segment 4 bases; nucleotides outside the gene matches: 8. CDR3 in amino acids: CASSRGTSGRIYEQYF. For the CDR3, the DNA is TGTGCCAGCTCACGGGGGACTAGCGGGCGCATTTACGAGCAGTACTTC.

The genes are TRBV4-3 and TRBJ1-2; no reliable D call. The CDR3 spans 16 residues. In germline, CDR1 is LGHNA, CDR2 YSLEER. Trimming cost V 0 bases and J 0 bases, with 11 bases left between them. CDR3 sequence: CASSQDFGETNYGYTF. The CDR3 DNA is TGCGCCAGCAGCCAAGATTTTGGAGAGACTAACTATGGCTACACCTTC.

The chain combines TRBV4-2 with TRBJ2-7, with D possibly being TRBD2 (6 bases). Germline V gives CDR1 LGHNA, CDR2 YNFKEQ. The V end lost 2 bases, the J end lost 3 bases, and 20 bases lay between the germline ends. This CDR3 is 17 amino acids long. The CDR3 reads CASSQTSSAGPIYEQYF. In DNA, the CDR3 is TGTGCCAGCAGCCAAACTTCTTCGGCGGGACCGATCTACGAGCAGTACTTC.

In regard to this clone: This CDR3 is also generated by other DNA sequences in the sample. The V call is TRBV7-3, the J call TRBJ2-7, with TRBD2 identical over 7 bases. The V gene's germline CDR1 is SGHTA and CDR2 FQGTGA. The CDR3 extends over 13 amino acids. V lost 3 bases, J lost 3 bases, and 2 bases stayed unmatched. The CDR3 sequence: CASSLGGGYEQYF. CDR3 sequence (DNA): TGTGCCAGCAGCTTGGGCGGGGGCTACGAGCAGTACTTC. Complete variable domain (other parts from reference TRBV7-3 and TRBJ2-7): GAGVSQTPSNKVTEKGKYVELRCDPISGHTALYWYRQSLGQGPEFLIYFQGTGAADDSGLPNDRFFAVRPEGSVSTLKIQRTERGDSAVYLCASSLGGGYEQYFGPGTRLTVT.

The table lists this clone with a few counts. The chain recombines TRBV7-2 with TRBJ1-6; D is unclear. The CDR3 contains 16 residues. Deletions cut 7 bases from V and 3 bases from J, with 16 bases between. Germline-derived CDR1 and CDR2 are SGHTA and FQGNSA. CDR3 amino acids: CASINRVAVYNSPLHF. For the CDR3, the DNA is TGTGCCAGCATTAACCGCGTGGCGGTCTATAATTCACCCCTCCACTTT. The entire variable domain, with the rest obtained from reference TRBV7-2 and TRBJ1-6, is as follows: GAGVSQSPSNKVTEKGKDVELRCDPISGHTALYWYRQSLGQGLEFLIYFQGNSAPDKSGLPSDRFSAERTGGSVSTLTIQRTQQEDSAVYLCASINRVAVYNSPLHFGNGTRLTVT.